The 29 T cell receptor beta chains given below trace back to one sample, sequenced in a study of memory CD4+ T cells and cytomegalovirus serostatus. The sort gate was single viable CD3+CD4+CD8-CD45RO+ cells for memory CD4+ T cells. Here immunoSEQ multiplex PCR was the method, and the copy in TCRdb shows in-frame clones only, minus some. In the table there are 40,000 to 50,000 clones, around 80% of which are singletons. Sequenced: memory CD4+ T cells from blood. These receptors originate from an adult in good health and CMV-seronegative.

The J gene is TRBJ2-3, the V gene TRBV10-2, with D perhaps TRBD2 (6 bases). Germline V gene sequence: CDR1 WSHSY, CDR2 SAAADI. V lost 8 bases and J 4 bases, leaving 16 bases between the germline ends. The CDR3 covers 14 residues. For the CDR3, the DNA is TGCGCCAGCGGCTCGGAGGGGTTTTCAGATACGCAGTATTTT. This gives the protein CASGSEGFSDTQYF.

V and J are TRBV7-2 and TRBJ2-1; 8 nucleotides line up with TRBD2. Germline assignment: CDR1 SGHTA and CDR2 FQGNSA. V gave up 2 bases and J gave up 0 bases; unmatched junction bases: 6. This CDR3 has 17 residues. The CDR3 loop is CASSLRGSGSSYNEQFF. As DNA, the CDR3 is TGTGCCAGCAGCTTAAGGGGCAGCGGGAGCTCCTACAATGAGCAGTTCTTC.

This sequence joins TRBV5-1 and TRBJ2-7; a possible D gene is TRBD1 (5 bases). V gave up 4 bases and J gave up 3 bases, with 14 bases separating them. Per the germline V gene, CDR1 is SGHRS and CDR2 is YFSETQ. The CDR3 is made up of 14 amino acids. CDR3 sequence reads: CASSKSDSYYEQYF. The CDR3 DNA follows: TGCGCCAGCAGCAAATCCGACAGTTACTACGAGCAGTACTTC. Full variable domain (remainder filled in from reference TRBV5-1 and TRBJ2-7): KAGVTQTPRYLIKTRGQQVTLSCSPISGHRSVSWYQQTPGQGLQFLFEYFSETQRNKGNFPGRFSGRQFSNSRSEMNVSTLELGDSALYLCASSKSDSYYEQYFGPGTRLTVT.

The V and J genes are TRBV5-6 and TRBJ1-6; D gene uncertain. CDR3 size: 13 residues. Looked up from germline, CDR1 is SGHDT and CDR2 is YYEEEE. Trimming pared 1 base from V and 8 bases from J, leaving 7 bases between. CDR3 protein: CASSLPGYSPLHF. The CDR3 DNA reads TGTGCCAGCAGCTTGCCCGGTTATTCACCCCTCCACTTT.

The chain has TRBV2 and TRBJ1-1; TRBD1 might be the D (6 bases). Germline CDR1 SNHLY, CDR2 FYNNEI. V lost 7 bases, J lost 6 bases, and 21 bases lay in between. The CDR3 covers 15 residues. The DNA for the CDR3 is TGTGCCAGCACCTTGAACAGGGCTAAAGAAGCTGAAGCTTTCTTT. Translated: CASTLNRAKEAEAFF. The variable domain in full, completed from reference TRBV2 and TRBJ1-1, reads EPEVTQTPSHQVTQMGQEVILRCVPISNHLYFYWYRQILGQKVEFLVSFYNNEISEKSEIFDDQFSVERPDGSNFTLKIRSTKLEDSAMYFCASTLNRAKEAEAFFGQGTRLTVV.

V is TRBV5-5 and J is TRBJ1-2, with D uncertain. Germline V gene sequence: CDR1 SGHKS, CDR2 YYEKEE (reference sequence). There are 16 residues in the CDR3. Trimming left V 3 bases short and J 3 bases short, with 18 bases between. The CDR3 spells CASSSQISRVDYGYTF. As DNA, the CDR3 is TGTGCCAGCAGCTCCCAAATTTCTCGGGTTGACTATGGCTACACCTTC.

V and J are TRBV28 and TRBJ1-6; possible D gene TRBD1, 6 bases. The V end lost 5 bases, the J end lost 9 bases, and 23 bases lay between the germline ends. CDR3 length: 17 amino acids. CDR1 is MDHEN and CDR2 is SYDVKM in the germline V gene. CDR3 DNA sequence: TGTGCCAGCAGTGGGGGGGCGCCGTGGACCGACGGTTCACCCCTCCACTTT. Amino acid sequence: CASSGGAPWTDGSPLHF. The variable domain in full, with the rest retrieved from reference TRBV28 and TRBJ1-6, is DVKVTQSSRYLVKRTGEKVFLECVQDMDHENMFWYRQDPGLGLRLIYFSYDVKMKEKGDIPEGYSVSREKKERFSLILESASTNQTSMYLCASSGGAPWTDGSPLHFGNGTRLTVT.

The V gene is TRBV2, the J gene TRBJ1-1; D unresolved. CDR3 length: 13 amino acids. The V end lost 3 bases, the J end lost 3 bases, and 8 bases lay between the germline ends. CDR1 and CDR2 (germline): SNHLY, FYNNEI. The CDR3 region has the DNA TGTGCCAGCAGTGATGTTACAGACACTGAAGCTTTCTTT. It yields the protein CASSDVTDTEAFF. The full variable domain, completed using reference TRBV2 and TRBJ1-1, is EPEVTQTPSHQVTQMGQEVILRCVPISNHLYFYWYRQILGQKVEFLVSFYNNEISEKSEIFDDQFSVERPDGSNFTLKIRSTKLEDSAMYFCASSDVTDTEAFFGQGTRLTVV.

CDR3 sequence reads: CASSVGQGLDTQYF. DNA for the CDR3: TGCGCCAGCAGCGTGGGACAGGGGTTGGATACGCAGTATTTT. The rearrangement links TRBV5-1 to TRBJ2-3, with TRBD1 matching over 10 bases. Unmatched junction bases numbered 5, after V lost 4 bases and J lost 6 bases. The length of the CDR3 is 14 residues. Germline CDR1 and CDR2: SGHRS and YFSETQ. The complete variable domain, with remaining parts taken from reference TRBV5-1 and TRBJ2-3, reads KAGVTQTPRYLIKTRGQQVTLSCSPISGHRSVSWYQQTPGQGLQFLFEYFSETQRNKGNFPGRFSGRQFSNSRSEMNVSTLELGDSALYLCASSVGQGLDTQYFGPGTRLTVL.

This clone has only a few counts. The chain is built from TRBV15 and TRBJ1-5; D ambiguous. V was cut by 4 bases and J by 6 bases, with 19 bases left in between. This CDR3 contains 16 residues. Germline CDR1 and CDR2: LNHNV and YYDKDF (reference sequence). This CDR3 reads CATSTRRQTSGQPQHF. CDR3 nucleotide sequence: TGTGCCACCAGCACAAGACGCCAAACTTCAGGTCAGCCCCAGCATTTT.

This chain connects TRBV6-1 to TRBJ1-5; D might be TRBD1 (5 bases). V was shortened by 4 bases and J by 7 bases, with 8 bases between the two germline ends. This CDR3 comprises 12 residues. CDR1 and CDR2 from the germline V gene are MNHNS and SASEGT. CDR3 sequence reads: CASSAWGQPQHF. The CDR3 nucleotides are TGTGCCAGCAGTGCCTGGGGCCAGCCCCAGCATTTT.

CDR3 coding DNA: TGTGCCAGCAGCTTAGCGGGACAGGGGGCGGAAGCTTTCTTT. Its translation: CASSLAGQGAEAFF. The chain links TRBV7-2 to TRBJ1-1, with 12 bases that match TRBD1. From germline, CDR1 is SGHTA and CDR2 FQGNSA. CDR3 length equals 14 residues. Losses at the gene ends were 0 bases for V and 8 bases for J; bases not matched to a gene: 1. The variable domain in full, completed from reference TRBV7-2 and TRBJ1-1, reads GAGVSQSPSNKVTEKGKDVELRCDPISGHTALYWYRQSLGQGLEFLIYFQGNSAPDKSGLPSDRFSAERTGGSVSTLTIQRTQQEDSAVYLCASSLAGQGAEAFFGQGTRLTVV.

The genes are TRBV11-3 and TRBJ2-1; D call uncertain. Trimming removed 0 bases at V and 5 bases at J, with 8 bases between. Per the germline V gene, CDR1 is SGHNT and CDR2 is YENEEA. This CDR3 region has 14 residues. DNA for the CDR3: TGTGCCAGCAGCTTAGATCAAGGTAACAATGAGCAGTTCTTC. It specifies CASSLDQGNNEQFF.

The chain employs TRBV5-6 and TRBJ2-6, with TRBD1 matching over 9 bases. From germline, CDR1 is SGHDT and CDR2 YYEEEE. CDR3 size: 17 residues. Unmatched junction bases numbered 6, after V lost 4 bases and J lost 1 base. CDR3 protein: CASSRPQGASGANVLTF. The DNA of the CDR3 is TGTGCCAGCAGCCGCCCACAGGGGGCGTCTGGGGCCAACGTCCTGACTTTC. Filled out from reference TRBV5-6 and TRBJ2-6, the complete variable domain reads DAGVTQSPTHLIKTRGQQVTLRCSPKSGHDTVSWYQQALGQGPQFIFQYYEEEERQRGNFPDRFSGHQFPNYSSELNVNALLLGDSALYLCASSRPQGASGANVLTFGAGSRLTVL.

The rearrangement joins TRBV28 to TRBJ2-2; no firm D call. Germline V lookup: CDR1 MDHEN, CDR2 SYDVKM. The CDR3 length is 12 residues. V dropped 5 bases and J dropped 1 base, with 2 bases sitting between them. The CDR3 DNA reads as TGTGCCAGCAGTATGAACACCGGGGAGCTGTTTTTT. Protein: CASSMNTGELFF.

The gene calls are TRBV7-8 and TRBJ1-4, with no clear D. V was cut by 5 bases and J by 1 base, with 11 bases left in between. The CDR3 runs 15 residues. Per the germline V gene, CDR1 is SGHVS and CDR2 is FQNEAQ. As DNA, the CDR3 is TGTGCCAGCAGCCTGAGAAGGGAAACTAATGAAAAACTGTTTTTT. This encodes CASSLRRETNEKLFF.

The rearrangement uses TRBV7-9 and TRBJ2-7; maybe TRBD1 (5 bases). Germline V CDR1 and CDR2: SEHNR, FQNEAQ (reference sequence). V was shortened by 3 bases and J by 3 bases, with 9 bases between the two germline ends. The CDR3 extends over 13 amino acids. CDR3 sequence: CASSLGQFYEQYF. The CDR3 DNA reads TGTGCCAGCAGCTTGGGGCAGTTCTACGAGCAGTACTTC.

V usage is TRBV10-3 and J usage is TRBJ2-5; D call uncertain. The J call may be incorrect, as the DNA end agrees better with TRBJ2-7. The germline gives CDR1 ENHRY, CDR2 SYGVKD. CDR3 size: 12 residues. DNA of the CDR3: TGTGCCATCATGGCAGGAAACTACGAGCAGTACTTC. Amino acid sequence: CAIMAGNYEQYF.

The V and J genes are TRBV11-2 and TRBJ2-7, with D possibly called TRBD1 or TRBD2 (6 bases each). Germline assignment: CDR1 SGHAT and CDR2 FQNNGV. Deletions cut 5 bases from V and 0 bases from J, with 20 bases between. The CDR3 extends over 17 amino acids. CDR3 amino acids: CASSPAISGGDSYEQYF. The CDR3 nucleotides read TGTGCCAGCAGCCCCGCGATATCCGGGGGCGACTCCTACGAGCAGTACTTC.

The gene calls are TRBV6-4 and TRBJ1-6; no reliable D call. Trimming cost V 10 bases and J 6 bases, with 13 bases left between them. The length of the CDR3 is 13 residues. CDR1 and CDR2 (germline): MRHNA, SNTAGT. The CDR3 bases are TGTGCCACCGAGGTGGTAGCTAATTCACCCCTCCACTTT. Protein product: CATEVVANSPLHF.

J is TRBJ1-2 and V is TRBV2; tentatively, D is TRBD1 (5 bases). The CDR3 loop spans 12 amino acids. Germline V gives CDR1 SNHLY, CDR2 FYNNEI. V lost 9 bases and J lost 8, with 16 bases in between. CDR3 amino acids: CASGGAGTGYTF. The CDR3 DNA is TGTGCCAGTGGCGGGGCAGGGACCGGCTACACCTTC.

In its sample, this clone was seen a few times. V and J are TRBV7-2 and TRBJ1-2; 7 nucleotides agree with TRBD1. CDR3 length: 14 amino acids. V gave up 0 bases and J gave up 3 bases; unmatched junction bases: 1. Germline values: CDR1 SGHTA, CDR2 FQGNSA. This CDR3 reads CASSLAQGDYGYTF. As DNA, the CDR3 is TGTGCCAGCAGCTTAGCGCAGGGGGACTATGGCTACACCTTC.

The chain employs TRBV29-1 and TRBJ2-7; D gene ambiguous. The CDR3 runs to 13 residues. Per the germline V gene, CDR1 is SQVTM and CDR2 is ANQGSEA. V lost 5 bases to trimming and J lost 0 bases, with 11 bases between them. CDR3 DNA: TGCAGCGTTTGTCCCAGGCCCTCCTACGAGCAGTACTTC. This translates into CSVCPRPSYEQYF.

The count of this clone is one. This sequence joins TRBV5-1 and TRBJ1-5; TRBD1 is a possible D gene (5 bases). The V end was cut by 4 bases, the J end by 3 bases, with 14 bases between. This CDR3 has 15 residues. The germline CDR1 and CDR2 sequences are SGHRS and YFSETQ. The CDR3 loop reads CASSPDGGVNQPQHF. Written as DNA, the CDR3 is TGCGCCAGCAGCCCCGACGGGGGAGTCAATCAGCCCCAGCATTTT.

The rearrangement links TRBV6-5 to TRBJ1-2; 8 bases align to TRBD1. V shed 8 bases and J 1 base; nucleotides not matched to a gene: 3. The CDR3 runs 13 residues. Looked up from germline, CDR1 is MNHEY and CDR2 is SVGAGI. The CDR3 reads CASRDRNNYGYTF. In DNA form, the CDR3 reads TGTGCCAGCCGGGACAGGAATAACTATGGCTACACCTTC.

The V call is TRBV12-5, the J call TRBJ1-5; 10 nucleotides align to TRBD1. The CDR3 sequence is 15 residues long. The junction had 7 bases not matched to a gene; V was cut back by 5 bases and J by 6 bases. The germline V gene has CDR1 LGHNT and CDR2 FRNRAP. The CDR3 DNA follows: TGTGCTAGTGGTCTGATGACAGGGGGCTCTCAGCCCCAGCATTTT. This translates into CASGLMTGGSQPQHF.

The chain carries TRBV9 and TRBJ1-4; 9 bases are a match to TRBD1. The CDR3 consists of 15 residues. The ends lost 4 bases at V and 8 bases at J; junction bases unmatched: 9. Germline lookup yields CDR1 SGDLS and CDR2 YYNGEE. The CDR3 nucleotides read TGTGCCAGCAGCACCGGCCTTGGGACAGGGGAAAAACTGTTTTTT. Its protein is CASSTGLGTGEKLFF.

V gene TRBV10-3 combines with J gene TRBJ1-1; 7 bases are shared with TRBD1. The CDR3 length is 16 residues. Germline loops: CDR1 ENHRY, CDR2 SYGVKD. V lost 6 bases and J lost 6; bases outside the gene matches: 16. The CDR3 nucleotides read TGTGCCATCAGAGGTGGAGGGGGCGCGGATGGGGCTGAAGCTTTCTTT. Protein sequence: CAIRGGGGADGAEAFF.

The chain recombines TRBV27 with TRBJ1-4; D remains unclear. CDR1 MNHEY and CDR2 SMNVEV come from the germline V gene (reference sequence). Trimming removed 7 bases at V and 0 bases at J, with 9 bases between. The CDR3 consists of 14 residues. In DNA, the CDR3 is TGTGCCAGCAAGCCAGGACCAACTAATGAAAAACTGTTTTTT. Encoded protein: CASKPGPTNEKLFF. The full variable domain, rest sourced from reference TRBV27 and TRBJ1-4, is EAQVTQNPRYLITVTGKKLTVTCSQNMNHEYMSWYRQDPGLGLRQIYYSMNVEVTDKGDVPEGYKVSRKEKRNFPLILESPSPNQTSLYFCASKPGPTNEKLFFGSGTQLSVL.